These 9 T cell receptor beta chains originate from one sample sequenced in a study of blood T cell repertoires in COVID-19. Profiling relied on immunoSEQ multiplex PCR, and the TCRdb table lists in-frame clones only, not all of them. The sample has more than 350,000 clones; roughly 90% are singletons. The sequencing sample was made of PBMCs or T cells enriched from blood (not recorded which). All receptors derive from a woman aged 18-29 years who had been exposed to COVID-19.

The chain has TRBV7-2 and TRBJ1-2; D is unresolved. The CDR3 length is 13 residues. The ends were cut back, 6 bases at V and 3 bases at J, with 11 bases in the middle. Germline-derived CDR1 and CDR2 are SGHTA and FQGNSA. The CDR3 reads CASRLPGHYGYTF. CDR3 DNA sequence: TGTGCCAGCAGACTTCCGGGTCACTATGGCTACACCTTC.

This clone occurred once. At one of its ends the junction is not consistent with the germline gene, which may arise from a read error. The chain couples TRBV6-6 to TRBJ1-1; 8 bases fit TRBD1. The CDR3 sequence is 15 residues long. CDR1 MNHNY and CDR2 SVGAGI come from the germline V gene (reference sequence). The CDR3 DNA reads as TGTGCCAGCAGTAAGACAGGGGTCCGGAACGCTGAAGCTTTCTTT. Protein: CASSKTGVRNAEAFF.

The chain is built from TRBV6-5 and TRBJ2-1; TRBD2 matches at 7 bases. J was trimmed by 9 bases and V by 6 bases; bases with no gene match: 11. Germline V gene sequence: CDR1 MNHEY, CDR2 SVGAGI. CDR3 size: 14 residues. As DNA, the CDR3 is TGTGCCAGCAGCTCCAGGGAGGGAGCGGCTGAGCAGTTCTTC. Protein sequence: CASSSREGAAEQFF.

The chain recombines TRBV30 with TRBJ1-2; 7 bases fit TRBD1. The germline V gene encodes CDR1 GTSNPN and CDR2 SVGIG (reference sequence). CDR3 length: 13 amino acids. Trimming cost V 5 bases and J 4 bases; bases outside gene matches: 7. CDR3 DNA sequence: TGTGCCTGGTCGAGACAGGGCTTCTATGGCTACACCTTC. This sequence encodes CAWSRQGFYGYTF. Full variable domain (missing parts from reference TRBV30 and TRBJ1-2): SQTIHQWPATLVQPVGSPLSLECTVEGTSNPNLYWYRQAAGRGLQLLFYSVGIGQISSEVPQNLSASRPQDRQFILSSKKLLLSDSGFYLCAWSRQGFYGYTFGSGTRLTVV.

The V and J genes are TRBV7-8 and TRBJ1-4; D is possibly TRBD1 (5 bases). The ends were cut back, 2 bases at V and 0 bases at J, with 7 bases in the middle. This CDR3 has 15 residues. The germline gives CDR1 SGHVS, CDR2 FQNEAQ. DNA of the CDR3: TGTGCCAGCAGCTTATGGGGGGCAACTAATGAAAAACTGTTTTTT. Residues: CASSLWGATNEKLFF.

The gene calls are TRBV6-2 or TRBV6-3 and TRBJ2-3, with TRBD1 matching over 7 bases. Losses at the gene ends were 6 bases for V and 0 bases for J; bases not matched to a gene: 3. The CDR3 has 14 amino acids. The germline V gene has CDR1 MNHEY and CDR2 SVGEGT. The chain's CDR3 is CASSRGFSTDTQYF. DNA of the CDR3: TGTGCCAGCAGCAGGGGGTTTAGCACAGATACGCAGTATTTT.

This rearrangement joins TRBV2 to TRBJ2-1; D perhaps matches TRBD1 (5 bases). Germline CDR1 is SNHLY and CDR2 is FYNNEI. The CDR3 contains 14 residues. V lost 3 bases and J 3 bases, leaving 9 bases between the germline ends. CDR3 loop: CASSEGLNYNEQFF. The CDR3 DNA is TGTGCCAGCAGTGAGGGGCTGAACTACAATGAGCAGTTCTTC.

This chain joins TRBV27 and TRBJ2-7, with TRBD2 as a possible D gene (6 bases). CDR1 MNHEY and CDR2 SMNVEV come from the germline V gene (reference sequence). CDR3 length equals 13 residues. The germline V and J ends were trimmed by 3 bases and 3 bases, with 9 bases remaining between them. The CDR3 here is CASSFSGFYEQYF. CDR3 sequence (DNA): TGTGCCAGCAGTTTTAGCGGCTTCTACGAGCAGTACTTC.

This rearrangement joins TRBV6-5 to TRBJ1-2, with D maybe TRBD1 (5 bases). This CDR3 is 15 amino acids long. CDR1 is MNHEY, CDR2 SVGAGI, per germline. Trimming cost V 0 bases and J 1 base, with 9 bases left between them. The CDR3 is CASSYSEGLNYGYTF. In DNA, the CDR3 is TGTGCCAGCAGTTACTCGGAGGGACTTAACTATGGCTACACCTTC.